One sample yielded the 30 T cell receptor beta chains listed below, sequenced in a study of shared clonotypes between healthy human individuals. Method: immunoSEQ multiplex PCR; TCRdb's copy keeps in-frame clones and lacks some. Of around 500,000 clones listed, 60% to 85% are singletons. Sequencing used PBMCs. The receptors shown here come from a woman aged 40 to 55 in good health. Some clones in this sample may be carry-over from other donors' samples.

CDR3 region: CSALLGATDTQYF. The CDR3 DNA sequence: TGCAGCGCCCTGTTGGGGGCCACAGATACGCAGTATTTT. V gene TRBV29-1 combines with J gene TRBJ2-3; tentatively, D is TRBD1 (6 bases). This CDR3 contains 13 residues. Looked up from germline, CDR1 is SQVTM and CDR2 is ANQGSEA. The V gene lost 7 bases and the J gene lost 2 bases, with 13 bases spanning the gap.

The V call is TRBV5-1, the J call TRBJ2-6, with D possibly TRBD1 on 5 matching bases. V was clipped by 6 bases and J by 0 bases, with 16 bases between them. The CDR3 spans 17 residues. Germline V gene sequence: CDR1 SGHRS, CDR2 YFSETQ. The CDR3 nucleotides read TGCGCCAGCACCAGAGGTGACAGTTACTCTGGGGCCAACGTCCTGACTTTC. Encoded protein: CASTRGDSYSGANVLTF. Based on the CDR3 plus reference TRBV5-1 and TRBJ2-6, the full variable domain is KAGVTQTPRYLIKTRGQQVTLSCSPISGHRSVSWYQQTPGQGLQFLFEYFSETQRNKGNFPGRFSGRQFSNSRSEMNVSTLELGDSALYLCASTRGDSYSGANVLTFGAGSRLTVL.

CDR3 loop: CASSLGLGRTDTQYF. The DNA for the CDR3 is TGTGCCAGCAGTTTAGGCCTCGGGAGAACAGATACGCAGTATTTT. The rearrangement links TRBV27 to TRBJ2-3; maybe TRBD2 (6 bases). The V gene lost 2 bases and the J gene lost 3 bases, with 12 bases spanning the gap. This CDR3 contains 15 residues. Germline V gene lookup returns CDR1 MNHEY and CDR2 SMNVEV (reference sequence).

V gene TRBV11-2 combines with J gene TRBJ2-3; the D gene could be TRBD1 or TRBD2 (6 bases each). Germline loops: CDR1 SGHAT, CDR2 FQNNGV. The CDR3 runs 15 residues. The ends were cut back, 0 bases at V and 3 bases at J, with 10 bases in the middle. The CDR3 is CASSLDPGATDTQYF. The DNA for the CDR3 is TGTGCCAGCAGCTTAGATCCGGGGGCAACAGATACGCAGTATTTT.

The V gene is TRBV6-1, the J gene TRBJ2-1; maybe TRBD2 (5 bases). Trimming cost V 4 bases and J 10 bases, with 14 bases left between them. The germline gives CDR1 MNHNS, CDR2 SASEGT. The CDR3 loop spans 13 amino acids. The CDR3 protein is CASSGGEISEQFF. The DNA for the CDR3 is TGTGCCAGCAGTGGGGGAGAGATTAGCGAGCAGTTCTTC.

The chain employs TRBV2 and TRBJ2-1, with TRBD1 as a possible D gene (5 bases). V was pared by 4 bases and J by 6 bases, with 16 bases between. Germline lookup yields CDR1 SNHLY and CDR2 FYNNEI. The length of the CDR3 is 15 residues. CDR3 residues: CASSVSQGIGNEQFF. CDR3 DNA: TGTGCCAGCAGTGTCTCCCAGGGTATTGGCAATGAGCAGTTCTTC.

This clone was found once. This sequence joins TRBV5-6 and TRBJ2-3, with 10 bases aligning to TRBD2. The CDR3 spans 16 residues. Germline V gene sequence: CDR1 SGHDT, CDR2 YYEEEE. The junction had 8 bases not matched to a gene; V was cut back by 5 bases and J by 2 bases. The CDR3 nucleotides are TGTGCCAGCAGTTATCTAGCGGGAGAATTCACAGATACGCAGTATTTT. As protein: CASSYLAGEFTDTQYF.

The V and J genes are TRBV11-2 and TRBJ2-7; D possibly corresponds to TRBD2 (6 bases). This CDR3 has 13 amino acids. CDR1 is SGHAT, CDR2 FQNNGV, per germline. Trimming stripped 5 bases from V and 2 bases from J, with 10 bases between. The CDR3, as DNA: TGTGCCAGCAGCAAGACTAGTGCCTACGAGCAGTACTTC. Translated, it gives CASSKTSAYEQYF.

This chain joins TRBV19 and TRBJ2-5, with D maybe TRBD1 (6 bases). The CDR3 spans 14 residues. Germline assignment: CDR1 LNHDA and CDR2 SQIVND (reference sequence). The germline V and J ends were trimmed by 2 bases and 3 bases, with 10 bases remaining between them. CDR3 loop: CASSIQGLEETQYF. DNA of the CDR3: TGTGCCAGTAGTATACAGGGGCTTGAAGAGACCCAGTACTTC.

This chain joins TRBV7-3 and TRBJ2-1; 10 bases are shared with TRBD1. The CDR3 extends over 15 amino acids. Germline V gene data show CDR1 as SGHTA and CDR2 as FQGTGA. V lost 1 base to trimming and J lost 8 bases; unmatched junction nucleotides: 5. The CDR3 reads CASSLMGQGLDEQFF. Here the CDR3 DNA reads TGTGCCAGCAGCTTAATGGGACAGGGGTTAGATGAGCAGTTCTTC.

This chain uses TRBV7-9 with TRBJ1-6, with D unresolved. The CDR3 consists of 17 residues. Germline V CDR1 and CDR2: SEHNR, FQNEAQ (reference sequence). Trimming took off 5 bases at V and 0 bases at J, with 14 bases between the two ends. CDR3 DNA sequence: TGTGCCAGCAGCGGGTCGACAACCAGCTCCTATAATTCACCCCTCCACTTT. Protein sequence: CASSGSTTSSYNSPLHF.

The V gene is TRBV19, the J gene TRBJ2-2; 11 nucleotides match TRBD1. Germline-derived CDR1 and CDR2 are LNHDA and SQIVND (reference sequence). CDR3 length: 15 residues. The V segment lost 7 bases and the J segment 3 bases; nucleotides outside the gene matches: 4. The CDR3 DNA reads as TGTGCCAGTAAGGACAGGGGGCTTTACACCGGGGAGCTGTTTTTT. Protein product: CASKDRGLYTGELFF.

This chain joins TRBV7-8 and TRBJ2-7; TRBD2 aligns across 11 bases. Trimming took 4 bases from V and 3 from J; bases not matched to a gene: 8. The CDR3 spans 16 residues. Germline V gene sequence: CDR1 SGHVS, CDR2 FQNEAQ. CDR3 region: CASSSLGLAGYYEQYF. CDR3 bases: TGTGCCAGCAGCTCCCTAGGACTAGCGGGCTACTACGAGCAGTACTTC.

Written as DNA, the CDR3 is TGTGCCAGCAGTTACTCTTCCGCTAACGAGCAGTACTTC. Protein sequence: CASSYSSANEQYF. This chain uses TRBV6-6 with TRBJ2-7; D is undetermined. V was pared by 0 bases and J by 5 bases, with 8 bases between. This CDR3 region has 13 residues. In germline, CDR1 is MNHNY, CDR2 SVGAGI (reference sequence).

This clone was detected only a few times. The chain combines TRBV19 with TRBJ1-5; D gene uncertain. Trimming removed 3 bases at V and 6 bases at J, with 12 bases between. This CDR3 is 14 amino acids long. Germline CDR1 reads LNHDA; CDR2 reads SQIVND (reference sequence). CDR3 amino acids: CASSIGVAVQPQHF. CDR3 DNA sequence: TGTGCCAGTAGTATCGGGGTGGCGGTTCAGCCCCAGCATTTT. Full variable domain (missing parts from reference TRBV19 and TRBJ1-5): DGGITQSPKYLFRKEGQNVTLSCEQNLNHDAMYWYRQDPGQGLRLIYYSQIVNDFQKGDIAEGYSVSREKKESFPLTVTSAQKNPTAFYLCASSIGVAVQPQHFGDGTRLSIL.

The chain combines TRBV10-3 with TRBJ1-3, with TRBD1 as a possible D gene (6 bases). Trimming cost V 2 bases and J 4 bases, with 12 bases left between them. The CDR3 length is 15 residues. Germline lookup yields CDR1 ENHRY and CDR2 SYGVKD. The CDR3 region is CAISETGQGGNTIYF. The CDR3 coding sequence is TGTGCCATCAGTGAGACGGGACAAGGGGGAAACACCATATATTTT.

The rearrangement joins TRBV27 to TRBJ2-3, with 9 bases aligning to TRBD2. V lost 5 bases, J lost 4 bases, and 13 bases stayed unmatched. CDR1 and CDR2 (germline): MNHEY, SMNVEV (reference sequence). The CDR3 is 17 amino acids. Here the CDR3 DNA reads TGTGCCAGCAGTCCGACGGATAGCGGGAGTTGGGCAGATACGCAGTATTTT. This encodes CASSPTDSGSWADTQYF.

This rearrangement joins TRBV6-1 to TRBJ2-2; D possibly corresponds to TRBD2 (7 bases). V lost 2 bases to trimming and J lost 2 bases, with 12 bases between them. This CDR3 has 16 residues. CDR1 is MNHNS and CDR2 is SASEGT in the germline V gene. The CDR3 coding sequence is TGTGCCAGCAGTGAAATGGGGGGGCGTAACACCGGGGAGCTGTTTTTT. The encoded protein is CASSEMGGRNTGELFF.

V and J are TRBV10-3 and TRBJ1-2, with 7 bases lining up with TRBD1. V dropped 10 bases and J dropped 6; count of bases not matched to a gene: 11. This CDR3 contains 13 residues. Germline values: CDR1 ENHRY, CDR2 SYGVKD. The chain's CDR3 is CATDATGPHGYTF. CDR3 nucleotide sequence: TGTGCCACCGACGCGACAGGGCCTCATGGCTACACCTTC.

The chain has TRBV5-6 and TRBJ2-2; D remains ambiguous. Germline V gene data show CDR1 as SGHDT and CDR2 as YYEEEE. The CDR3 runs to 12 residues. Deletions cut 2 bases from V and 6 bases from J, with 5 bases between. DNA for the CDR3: TGTGCCAGCAGCTTACTACCCGGGGAGCTGTTTTTT. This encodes CASSLLPGELFF.

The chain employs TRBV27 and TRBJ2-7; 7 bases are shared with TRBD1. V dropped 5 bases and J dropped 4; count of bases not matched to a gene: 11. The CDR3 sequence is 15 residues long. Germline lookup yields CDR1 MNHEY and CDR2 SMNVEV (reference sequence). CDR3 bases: TGTGCCAGCAGTGAAAAAACAGGGGTCGGATACGAGCAGTACTTC. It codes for CASSEKTGVGYEQYF.

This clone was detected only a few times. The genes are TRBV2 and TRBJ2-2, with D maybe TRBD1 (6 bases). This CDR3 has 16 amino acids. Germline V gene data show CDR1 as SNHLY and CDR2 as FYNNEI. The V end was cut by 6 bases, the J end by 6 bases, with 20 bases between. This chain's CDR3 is CASSIRDGQSAGELFF. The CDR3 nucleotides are TGTGCCAGCAGCATCCGGGACGGACAGTCTGCCGGGGAGCTGTTTTTT.

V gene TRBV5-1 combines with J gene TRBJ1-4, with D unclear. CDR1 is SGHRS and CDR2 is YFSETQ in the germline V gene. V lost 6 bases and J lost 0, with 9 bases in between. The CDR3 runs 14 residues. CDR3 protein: CASTAGATNEKLFF. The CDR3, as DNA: TGCGCCAGCACCGCAGGAGCAACTAATGAAAAACTGTTTTTT.

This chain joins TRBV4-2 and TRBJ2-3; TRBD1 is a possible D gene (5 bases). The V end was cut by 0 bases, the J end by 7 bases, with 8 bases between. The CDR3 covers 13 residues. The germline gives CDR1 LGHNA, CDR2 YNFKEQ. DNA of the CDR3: TGTGCCAGCAGCCAAGATCAGGGTTATACGCAGTATTTT. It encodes CASSQDQGYTQYF.

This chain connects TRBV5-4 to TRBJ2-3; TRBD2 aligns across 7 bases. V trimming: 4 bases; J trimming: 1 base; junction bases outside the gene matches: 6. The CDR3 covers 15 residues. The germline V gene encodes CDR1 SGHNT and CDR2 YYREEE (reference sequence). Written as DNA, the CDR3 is TGTGCCAGCAGCACCGGACTAGGGCGCACAGATACGCAGTATTTT. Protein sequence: CASSTGLGRTDTQYF.

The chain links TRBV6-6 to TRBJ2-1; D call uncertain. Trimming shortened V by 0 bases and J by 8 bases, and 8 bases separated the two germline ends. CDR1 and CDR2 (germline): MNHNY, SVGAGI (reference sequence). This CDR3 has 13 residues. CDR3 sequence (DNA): TGTGCCAGCAGTTACTCTCGGGCGTATGAGCAGTTCTTC. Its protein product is CASSYSRAYEQFF.

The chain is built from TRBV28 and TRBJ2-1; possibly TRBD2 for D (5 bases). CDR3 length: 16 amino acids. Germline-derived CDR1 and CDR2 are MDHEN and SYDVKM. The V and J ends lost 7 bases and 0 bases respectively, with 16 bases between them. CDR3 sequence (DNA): TGTGCCAGCAATGCCGTCCCCGGAGGCTCCTACAATGAGCAGTTCTTC. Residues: CASNAVPGGSYNEQFF.

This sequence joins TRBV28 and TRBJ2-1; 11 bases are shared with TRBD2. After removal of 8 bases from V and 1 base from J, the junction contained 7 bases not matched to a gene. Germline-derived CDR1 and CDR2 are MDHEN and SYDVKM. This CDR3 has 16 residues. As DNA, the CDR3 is TGTGCCAGCCGGACCGGACTAGCGGGTTCCTACAATGAGCAGTTCTTC. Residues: CASRTGLAGSYNEQFF. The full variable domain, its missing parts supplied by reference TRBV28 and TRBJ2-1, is DVKVTQSSRYLVKRTGEKVFLECVQDMDHENMFWYRQDPGLGLRLIYFSYDVKMKEKGDIPEGYSVSREKKERFSLILESASTNQTSMYLCASRTGLAGSYNEQFFGPGTRLTVL.

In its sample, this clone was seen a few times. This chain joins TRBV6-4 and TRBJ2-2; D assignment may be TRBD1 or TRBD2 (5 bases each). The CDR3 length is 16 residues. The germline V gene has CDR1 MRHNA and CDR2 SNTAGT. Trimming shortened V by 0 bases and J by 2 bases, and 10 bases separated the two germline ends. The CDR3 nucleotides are TGTGCCAGCAGTGACTCTCGGGACGGTAACACCGGGGAGCTGTTTTTT. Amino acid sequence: CASSDSRDGNTGELFF.

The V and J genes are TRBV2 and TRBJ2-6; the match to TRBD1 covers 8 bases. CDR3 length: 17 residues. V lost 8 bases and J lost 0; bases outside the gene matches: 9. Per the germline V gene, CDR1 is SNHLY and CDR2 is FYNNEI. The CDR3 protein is CASGGQGGVSGANVLTF. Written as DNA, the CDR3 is TGTGCCAGCGGAGGACAGGGAGGCGTCTCTGGGGCCAACGTCCTGACTTTC. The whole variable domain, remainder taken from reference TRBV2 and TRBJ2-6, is EPEVTQTPSHQVTQMGQEVILRCVPISNHLYFYWYRQILGQKVEFLVSFYNNEISEKSEIFDDQFSVERPDGSNFTLKIRSTKLEDSAMYFCASGGQGGVSGANVLTFGAGSRLTVL.